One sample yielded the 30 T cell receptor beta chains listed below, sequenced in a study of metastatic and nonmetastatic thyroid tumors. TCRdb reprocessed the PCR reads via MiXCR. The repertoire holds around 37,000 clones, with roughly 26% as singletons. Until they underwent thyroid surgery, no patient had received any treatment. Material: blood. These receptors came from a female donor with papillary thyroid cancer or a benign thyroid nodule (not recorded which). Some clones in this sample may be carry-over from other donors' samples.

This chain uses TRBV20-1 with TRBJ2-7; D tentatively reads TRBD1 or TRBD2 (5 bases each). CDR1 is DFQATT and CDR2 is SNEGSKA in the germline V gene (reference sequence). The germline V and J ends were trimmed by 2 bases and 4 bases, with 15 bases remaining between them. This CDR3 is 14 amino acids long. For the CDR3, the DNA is TGCAGTGCTAGAAGGGCCGGGACCGATTACGAGCAGTACTTC. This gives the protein CSARRAGTDYEQYF.

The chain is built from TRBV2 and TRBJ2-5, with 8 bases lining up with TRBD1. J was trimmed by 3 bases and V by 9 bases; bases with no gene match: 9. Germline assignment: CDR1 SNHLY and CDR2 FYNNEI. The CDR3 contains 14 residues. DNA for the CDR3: TGTGCCAGTAAGCACAGGGGGTATAAAGAGACCCAGTACTTC. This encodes CASKHRGYKETQYF. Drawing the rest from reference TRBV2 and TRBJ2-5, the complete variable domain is EPEVTQTPSHQVTQMGQEVILRCVPISNHLYFYWYRQILGQKVEFLVSFYNNEISEKSEIFDDQFSVERPDGSNFTLKIRSTKLEDSAMYFCASKHRGYKETQYFGPGTRLLVL.

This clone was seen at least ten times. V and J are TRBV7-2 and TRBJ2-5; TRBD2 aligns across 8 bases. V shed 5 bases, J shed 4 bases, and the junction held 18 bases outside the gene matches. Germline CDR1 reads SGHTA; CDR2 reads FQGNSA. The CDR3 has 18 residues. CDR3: CASSPSPTGLARPETQYF. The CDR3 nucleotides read TGTGCCAGCAGCCCCAGCCCTACCGGACTAGCCAGGCCAGAGACCCAGTACTTC.

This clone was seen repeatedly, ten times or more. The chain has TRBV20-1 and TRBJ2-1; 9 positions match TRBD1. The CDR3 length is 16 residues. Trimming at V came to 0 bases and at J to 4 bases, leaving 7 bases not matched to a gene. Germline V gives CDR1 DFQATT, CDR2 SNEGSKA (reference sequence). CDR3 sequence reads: CSARDGGTGHYNEQFF. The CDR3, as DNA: TGCAGTGCTAGAGATGGTGGGACAGGGCATTACAATGAGCAGTTCTTC.

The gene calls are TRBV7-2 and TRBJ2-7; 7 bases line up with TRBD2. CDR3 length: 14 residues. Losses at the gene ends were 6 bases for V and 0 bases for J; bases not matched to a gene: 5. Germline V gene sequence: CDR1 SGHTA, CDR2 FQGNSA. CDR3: CASRRGGPSYEQYF. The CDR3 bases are TGTGCCAGCAGGCGCGGGGGTCCCTCCTACGAGCAGTACTTC.

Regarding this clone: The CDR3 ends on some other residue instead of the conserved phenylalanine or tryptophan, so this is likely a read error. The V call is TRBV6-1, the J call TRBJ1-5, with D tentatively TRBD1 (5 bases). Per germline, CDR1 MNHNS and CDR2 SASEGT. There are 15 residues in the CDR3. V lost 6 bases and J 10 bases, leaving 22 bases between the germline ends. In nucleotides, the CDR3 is TGTGCCAGCAGACCAGGTCCCCCGGGGGGTCATCCCCAGCATCTT. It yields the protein CASRPGPPGGHPQHL.

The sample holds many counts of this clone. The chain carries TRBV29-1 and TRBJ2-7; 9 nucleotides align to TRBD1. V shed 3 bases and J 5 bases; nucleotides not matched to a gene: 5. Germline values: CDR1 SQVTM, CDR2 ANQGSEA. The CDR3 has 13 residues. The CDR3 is CSVEPGQGNEQYF. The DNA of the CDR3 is TGCAGCGTTGAGCCGGGACAGGGTAACGAGCAGTACTTC.

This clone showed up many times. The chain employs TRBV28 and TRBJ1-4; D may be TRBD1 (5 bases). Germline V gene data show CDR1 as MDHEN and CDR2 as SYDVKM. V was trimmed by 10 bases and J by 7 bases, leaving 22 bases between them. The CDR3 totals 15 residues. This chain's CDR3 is CATHPRDLALEKLFF. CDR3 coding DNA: TGTGCCACACACCCCCGGGACCTCGCGCTTGAAAAACTGTTTTTT.

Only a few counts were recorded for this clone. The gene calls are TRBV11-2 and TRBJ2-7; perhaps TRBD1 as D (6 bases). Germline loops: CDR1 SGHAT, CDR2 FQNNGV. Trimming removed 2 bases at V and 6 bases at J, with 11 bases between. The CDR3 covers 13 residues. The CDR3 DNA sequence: TGTGCCAGCAGCTTAATTAAAGGGGGCGAGCAGTACTTC. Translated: CASSLIKGGEQYF. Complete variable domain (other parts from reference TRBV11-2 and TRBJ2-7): EAGVAQSPRYKIIEKRQSVAFWCNPISGHATLYWYQQILGQGPKLLIQFQNNGVVDDSQLPKDRFSAERLKGVDSTLKIQPAKLEDSAVYLCASSLIKGGEQYFGPGTRLTVT.

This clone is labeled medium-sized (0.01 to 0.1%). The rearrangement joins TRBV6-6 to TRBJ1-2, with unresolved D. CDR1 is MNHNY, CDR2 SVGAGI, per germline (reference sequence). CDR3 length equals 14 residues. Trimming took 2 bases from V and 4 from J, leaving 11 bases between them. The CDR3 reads CASSYLRGAYGYTF. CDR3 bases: TGTGCCAGCAGTTACCTCCGGGGTGCCTATGGCTACACCTTC.

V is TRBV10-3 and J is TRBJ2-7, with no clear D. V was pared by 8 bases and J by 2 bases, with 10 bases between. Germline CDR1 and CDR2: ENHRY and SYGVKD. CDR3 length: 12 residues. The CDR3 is CAIGRVPYEQYF. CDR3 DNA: TGTGCCATCGGTCGTGTCCCCTACGAGCAGTACTTC.

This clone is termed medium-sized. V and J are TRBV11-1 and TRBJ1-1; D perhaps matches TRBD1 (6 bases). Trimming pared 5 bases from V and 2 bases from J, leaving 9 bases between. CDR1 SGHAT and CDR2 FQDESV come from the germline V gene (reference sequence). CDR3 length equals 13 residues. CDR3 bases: TGTGCCAGCAGCACACAGGGAAACACTGAAGCTTTCTTT. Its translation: CASSTQGNTEAFF.

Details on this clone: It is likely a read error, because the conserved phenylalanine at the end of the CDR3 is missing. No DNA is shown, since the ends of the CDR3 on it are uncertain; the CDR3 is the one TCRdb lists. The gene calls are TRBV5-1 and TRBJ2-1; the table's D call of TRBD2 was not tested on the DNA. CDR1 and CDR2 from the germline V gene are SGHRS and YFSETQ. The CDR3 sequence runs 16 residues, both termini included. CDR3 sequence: CASSNEWAKTLHEKFL.

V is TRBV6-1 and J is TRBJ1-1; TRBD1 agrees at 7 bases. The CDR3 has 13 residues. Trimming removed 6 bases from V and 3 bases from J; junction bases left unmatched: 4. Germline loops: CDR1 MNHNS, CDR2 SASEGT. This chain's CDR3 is CASRETGDTEAFF. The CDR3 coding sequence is TGTGCCAGCAGGGAAACAGGGGACACTGAAGCTTTCTTT.

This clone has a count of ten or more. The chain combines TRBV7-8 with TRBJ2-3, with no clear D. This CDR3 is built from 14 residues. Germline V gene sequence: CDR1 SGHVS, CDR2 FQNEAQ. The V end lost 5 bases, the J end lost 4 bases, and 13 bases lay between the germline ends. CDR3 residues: CASSPPGQPDTQYF. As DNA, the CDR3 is TGTGCCAGCAGCCCTCCCGGGCAGCCAGATACGCAGTATTTT.

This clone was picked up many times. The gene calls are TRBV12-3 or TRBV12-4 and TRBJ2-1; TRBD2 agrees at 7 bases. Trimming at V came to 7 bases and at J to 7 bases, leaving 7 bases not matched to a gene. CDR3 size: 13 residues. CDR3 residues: CASILGGGNEQFF. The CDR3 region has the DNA TGTGCCAGCATCCTGGGGGGGGGGAATGAGCAGTTCTTC.

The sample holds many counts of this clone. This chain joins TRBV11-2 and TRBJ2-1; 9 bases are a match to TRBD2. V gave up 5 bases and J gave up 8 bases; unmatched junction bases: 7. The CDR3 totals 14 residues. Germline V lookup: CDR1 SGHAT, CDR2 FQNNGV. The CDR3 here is CASSLWGLAYEQFF. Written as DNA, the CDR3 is TGTGCCAGCAGCCTTTGGGGACTAGCCTATGAGCAGTTCTTC.

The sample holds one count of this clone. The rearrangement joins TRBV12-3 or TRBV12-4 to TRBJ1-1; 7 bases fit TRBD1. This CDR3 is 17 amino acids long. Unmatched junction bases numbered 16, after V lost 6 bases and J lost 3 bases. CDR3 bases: TGTGCCAGCAGAGGAAGGACAGGTTTGATGTCTTACACTGAAGCTTTCTTT. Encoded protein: CASRGRTGLMSYTEAFF.

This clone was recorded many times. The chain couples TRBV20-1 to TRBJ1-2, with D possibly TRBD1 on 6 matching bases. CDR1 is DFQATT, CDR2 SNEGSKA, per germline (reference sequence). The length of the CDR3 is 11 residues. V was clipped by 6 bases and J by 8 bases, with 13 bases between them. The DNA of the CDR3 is TGCAGTGCCGGGGGGGGCGGCGGCTACACCTTC. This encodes CSAGGGGGYTF.

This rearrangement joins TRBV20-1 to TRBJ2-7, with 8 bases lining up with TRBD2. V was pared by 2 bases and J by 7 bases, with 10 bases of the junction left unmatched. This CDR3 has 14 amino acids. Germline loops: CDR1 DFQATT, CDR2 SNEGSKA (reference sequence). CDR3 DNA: TGCAGTGCTAGAACCCCGTCGCGGGGGGTTGAGCAGTACTTC. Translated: CSARTPSRGVEQYF.

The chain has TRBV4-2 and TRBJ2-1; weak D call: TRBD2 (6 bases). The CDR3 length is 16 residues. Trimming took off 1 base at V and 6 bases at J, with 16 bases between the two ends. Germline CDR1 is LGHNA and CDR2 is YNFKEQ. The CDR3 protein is CASSQASSGDANEQFF. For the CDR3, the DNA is TGTGCCAGCAGCCAAGCCTCTTCGGGAGATGCCAATGAGCAGTTCTTC.

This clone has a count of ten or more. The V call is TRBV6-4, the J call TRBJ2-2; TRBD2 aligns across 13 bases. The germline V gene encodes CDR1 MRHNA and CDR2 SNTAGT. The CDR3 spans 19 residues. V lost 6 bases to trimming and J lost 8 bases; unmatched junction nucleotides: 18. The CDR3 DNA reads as TGTGCCAGCAGGACTGGCAGACTAGCGGGAGGTGTGGTGGTGGGGGAGCTGTTTTTT. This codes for CASRTGRLAGGVVVGELFF.

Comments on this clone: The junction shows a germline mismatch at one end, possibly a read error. The CDR3 DNA is TGCGCCAGCAGCCAATATACAGGGTATGGCCACACCTTC. This sequence encodes CASSQYTGYGHTF. The chain carries TRBV4-1 and TRBJ1-2; a weak D match, TRBD1 (6 bases). Germline V CDR1 and CDR2: MGHRA, YSYEKL. The CDR3 has 13 residues.

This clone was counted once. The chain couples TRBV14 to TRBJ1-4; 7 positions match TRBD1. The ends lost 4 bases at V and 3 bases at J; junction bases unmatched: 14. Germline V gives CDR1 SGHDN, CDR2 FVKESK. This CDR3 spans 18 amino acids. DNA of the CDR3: TGTGCCAGCAGCCCAAACCCCCTTACAGGGGAGCCTAATGAAAAACTGTTTTTT. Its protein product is CASSPNPLTGEPNEKLFF.

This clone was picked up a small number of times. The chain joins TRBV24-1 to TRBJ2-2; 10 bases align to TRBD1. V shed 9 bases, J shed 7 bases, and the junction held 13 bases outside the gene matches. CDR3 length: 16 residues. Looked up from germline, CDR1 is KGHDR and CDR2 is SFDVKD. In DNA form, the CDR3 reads TGTGCCACCGGCCCAACCTGGACAGGGGGTATCGGGGAGCTGTTTTTT. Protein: CATGPTWTGGIGELFF.

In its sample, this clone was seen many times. The CDR3 spells CASSSGQGSVYEQFF. The CDR3 coding sequence is TGCGCCAGCAGCTCCGGACAGGGTTCCGTTTATGAGCAGTTCTTC. The chain links TRBV5-1 to TRBJ2-1, with 8 bases matching TRBD1. This CDR3 is 15 amino acids long. Trimming took 3 bases from V and 8 from J; bases not matched to a gene: 10. Germline V gene lookup returns CDR1 SGHRS and CDR2 YFSETQ.

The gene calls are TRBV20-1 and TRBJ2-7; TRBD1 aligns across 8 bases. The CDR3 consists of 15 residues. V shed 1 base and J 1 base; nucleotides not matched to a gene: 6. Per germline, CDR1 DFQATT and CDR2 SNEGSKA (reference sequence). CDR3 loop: CSARVPQGASYEQYF. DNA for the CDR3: TGCAGTGCTAGAGTCCCCCAGGGGGCGTCCTACGAGCAGTACTTC.

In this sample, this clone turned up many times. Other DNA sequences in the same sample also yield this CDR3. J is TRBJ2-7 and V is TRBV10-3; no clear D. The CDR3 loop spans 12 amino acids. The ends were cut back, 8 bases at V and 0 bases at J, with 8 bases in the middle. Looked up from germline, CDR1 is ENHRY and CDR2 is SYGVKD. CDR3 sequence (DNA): TGTGCCATCGGGCGTGTCTCCTACGAGCAGTACTTC. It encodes CAIGRVSYEQYF.

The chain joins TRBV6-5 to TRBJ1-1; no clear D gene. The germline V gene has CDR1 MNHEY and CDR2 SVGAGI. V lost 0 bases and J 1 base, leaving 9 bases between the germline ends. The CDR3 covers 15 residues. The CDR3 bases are TGTGCCAGCAGTTACTCACGTTGGGGGAACACTGAAGCTTTCTTT. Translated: CASSYSRWGNTEAFF.

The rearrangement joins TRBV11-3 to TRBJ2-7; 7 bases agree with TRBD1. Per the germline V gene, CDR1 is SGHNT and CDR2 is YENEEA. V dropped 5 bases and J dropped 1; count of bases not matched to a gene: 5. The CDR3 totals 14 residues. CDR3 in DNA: TGTGCCAGCAGCCCTCGGGACAGTTCCTACGAGCAGTACTTC. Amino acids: CASSPRDSSYEQYF. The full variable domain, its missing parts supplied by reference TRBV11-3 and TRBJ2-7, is EAGVVQSPRYKIIEKKQPVAFWCNPISGHNTLYWYLQNLGQGPELLIRYENEEAVDDSQLPKDRFSAERLKGVDSTLKIQPAELGDSAVYLCASSPRDSSYEQYFGPGTRLTVT.